This T cell receptor beta chain was recorded in a study of shared clonotypes between healthy human individuals. Per the germline V gene, CDR1 is SGHAT and CDR2 is FQNNGV. V was clipped by 5 bases and J by 0 bases; unmatched bases: 4. This CDR3 comprises 14 residues. The assay was immunoSEQ multiplex PCR, and TCRdb's table has in-frame clones only and misses some. Counted here are 2.3 million or so clones, approximately 93% occurring once; the ten biggest clones make up 0.35% to 0.5%. Sequencing was carried out using naive CD4+ T cells from PBMCs. Specified subset: CD45RA+ positively selected. The sequence came from a young man in good health. Some clones in this sample may be carry-over from other donors' samples. The chain has TRBV11-2 and TRBJ2-7; 7 bases line up with TRBD2. The CDR3 protein is CASSRREDSYEQYF. As DNA, the CDR3 is TGTGCCAGCAGCAGACGGGAGGACTCCTACGAGCAGTACTTC.